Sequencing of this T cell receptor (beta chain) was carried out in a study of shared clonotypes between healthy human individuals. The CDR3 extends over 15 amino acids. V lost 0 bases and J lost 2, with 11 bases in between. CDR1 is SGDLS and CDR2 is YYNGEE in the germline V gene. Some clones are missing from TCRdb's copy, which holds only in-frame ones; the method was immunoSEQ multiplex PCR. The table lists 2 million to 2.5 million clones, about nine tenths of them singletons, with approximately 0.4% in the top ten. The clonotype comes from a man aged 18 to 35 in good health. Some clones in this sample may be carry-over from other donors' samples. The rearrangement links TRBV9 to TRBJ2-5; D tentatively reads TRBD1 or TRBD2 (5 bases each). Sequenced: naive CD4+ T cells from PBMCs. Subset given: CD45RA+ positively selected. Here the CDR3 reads CASSVAGTGQETQYF. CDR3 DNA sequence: TGTGCCAGCAGCGTAGCGGGGACGGGGCAAGAGACCCAGTACTTC.